This passage covers 7 T cell receptor beta chains from one sample sequenced in a study of T-cell reconstitution after alpha-beta-depleted transplantation in children. Unique molecular identifiers were used in preparing the TCRbeta library. TCRdb itself ran the PCR reads through MiXCR, one entry per CDR3 protein. The data show 200,000 to 300,000 distinct CDR3 sequences, 12% seen once. This specimen consisted of PBMCs from the stem cell graft donor, obtained from the stem cell graft. The receptors originated from a human donor who donated a stem cell graft to a child with acute lymphoblastic leukemia.

This clonotype was observed many times. V is TRBV12-3 or TRBV12-4 and J is TRBJ2-5, with 7 nucleotides matching TRBD1. CDR3 length equals 15 residues. V lost 6 bases and J lost 11; bases outside the gene matches: 18. The CDR3 here is CASRRTGVPRNVQYF. CDR3 DNA sequence: TGTGCCAGCAGGCGTACAGGGGTACCCCGCAATGTTCAGTACTTC.

This rearrangement joins TRBV30 to TRBJ1-2; 9 bases match TRBD1. The trim removed 2 bases at V and 6 bases at J, leaving 10 bases unmatched. The CDR3 sequence is 15 residues long. Germline V gene data show CDR1 as GTSNPN and CDR2 as SVGIG (reference sequence). In nucleotides, the CDR3 is TGTGCCTGGAGTTTCCGGGACAGGGCCTCGGATGGCTACACCTTC. Translation gives CAWSFRDRASDGYTF.

At least ten counts were recorded for this clonotype. The rearrangement uses TRBV28 and TRBJ2-6, with 8 bases lining up with TRBD1. V shed 11 bases and J 4 bases; nucleotides not matched to a gene: 7. The CDR3 has 14 amino acids. Germline V lookup: CDR1 MDHEN, CDR2 SYDVKM. The CDR3 sequence is CAAETGAGANVLTF. The CDR3 nucleotides read TGTGCCGCAGAGACAGGGGCAGGGGCCAACGTCCTGACTTTC.

This clonotype was seen a handful of times. This CDR3 reads CASSIDSAQPYRWNEQFF. The DNA for the CDR3 is TGTGCCAGTAGTATAGACTCCGCGCAGCCCTATAGGTGGAATGAGCAGTTCTTC. The J gene is TRBJ2-1, the V gene TRBV19; D uncertain. From germline, CDR1 is LNHDA and CDR2 SQIVND (reference sequence). This CDR3 comprises 18 residues. V was shortened by 0 bases and J by 7 bases, with 22 bases between the two germline ends. The full variable domain, completed using reference TRBV19 and TRBJ2-1, is DGGITQSPKYLFRKEGQNVTLSCEQNLNHDAMYWYRQDPGQGLRLIYYSQIVNDFQKGDIAEGYSVSREKKESFPLTVTSAQKNPTAFYLCASSIDSAQPYRWNEQFFGPGTRLTVL.

This clonotype was picked up many times. This chain connects TRBV29-1 to TRBJ1-5; 8 positions agree with TRBD1. Germline CDR1 is SQVTM and CDR2 is ANQGSEA. The V and J ends lost 6 bases and 3 bases, in that order; junction bases with no gene match: 4. The CDR3 totals 13 residues. The DNA of the CDR3 is TGCAGCGTGCTGGACAGGGACAATCAGCCCCAGCATTTT. It yields the protein CSVLDRDNQPQHF.

This clonotype came up many times. V usage is TRBV24-1 and J usage is TRBJ2-6, with a weak D call TRBD2 (5 bases). CDR1 is KGHDR, CDR2 SFDVKD, per germline. V dropped 3 bases and J dropped 0 bases, with 5 bases sitting between them. This CDR3 is 15 amino acids long. The CDR3 sequence is CATSDGGSGANVLTF. As DNA, the CDR3 is TGTGCCACCAGTGATGGAGGCTCTGGGGCCAACGTCCTGACTTTC.

The V call is TRBV7-6, the J call TRBJ2-1, with D perhaps TRBD2 (6 bases). The germline CDR1 and CDR2 sequences are SGHVS and FNYEAQ. The CDR3 length is 13 residues. The V and J ends lost 5 bases and 9 bases respectively, with 14 bases between them. The CDR3 reads CASSRREQGEQFF. The CDR3 DNA sequence: TGTGCCAGCAGCAGACGGGAGCAGGGTGAGCAGTTCTTC.